This record concerns one T cell receptor (beta chain) sequence. This clone was seen a handful of times. Its antigen is unknown. No much larger clone exists at a distance of one base, and base qualities are not known. This sample is part of a study of shared clonotypes between healthy human individuals (dated by TCRdb to the early 2020s). Background for the entire study: The cohort included three men and a couple of women between 18 and 49 years of age. The study deeply sequenced blood TCR repertoires of five healthy adults to estimate repertoire size and the extent of clonotype sharing between individuals. Different laboratories and diverse techniques were used to prepare libraries and sequence TCR repertoires, to increase sequencing depth and limit assay-specific biases. Per donor, leukapheresis produced somewhere between about 0.8 and 9.5 billion PBMCs.

Donors were healthy HIV-negative adults with no recently reported acute infections or vaccinations. Every donor was a Caucasian adult residing in Nashville, Tennessee, USA. For unsorted samples, 100 million or so PBMCs were counted, and genomic DNA was extracted using the QIAamp DNA Blood Mini kit. After blood collection by leukapheresis, PBMCs were isolated using Ficoll-Histopaque density gradient centrifugation and then cryopreserved in the vapor phase of liquid nitrogen. Overall results and qualifications from the work: Pairwise subsampling led to the expectation that sequencing depth would affect the degree of clonotype sharing among donors. The genetic and exposure-history diversity represented was limited by the small number of donors. Sampling was limited to blood, and TCR repertoires in tissue likely differ from TCR repertoires in blood.

From its cysteine to its phenylalanine, the CDR3 spans 14 amino acids. Here the CDR3 DNA is all that survives: 42 bases in frame from base 1. The germline V and J ends show losses of 2 bases and 6 bases respectively, and no gene match explains 4 bases of the junction. According to the germline V gene, CDR1 reads LGHNA and CDR2 reads YSLEER. Using the deep immunoSEQ assay, TCR CDR3 regions were amplified from genomic DNA by multiplex PCR. For each cell subset, the extracted genomic DNA was distributed evenly across all wells of several immunoSEQ 96-well plates, and each plate served as one replicate. Each replicate PCR for unsorted PBMC received around 330 ng genomic DNA, equal to about 30,000 T cell genomes. Ten immunoSEQ deep assay plates were used to sequence unsorted PBMC genomic DNA. Purified libraries were measured with a Qubit 3.0 fluorometer, size-checked on a Bioanalyzer 2100, and measured again with the KAPA Library Quantification kit. A separate single-read 150-cycle Illumina NextSeq 550 flow cell was used to sequence each immunoSEQ 96-well plate. The authors' pipeline ran thus. Because the immunoSEQ output included only junctional sequences and no quality scores, the filtering could not be the same as the filtering used for full-length reads. To assign V/J genes and CDR3, sequences were annotated against IMGT germline references using PyIR, a Python wrapper for IgBLAST v1.9. Reads were removed for weak V/J assignments (E-value above 1e-6), missing CDR3, stop codons, out-of-frame junctions, or ambiguous translated residues. V3J clonotypes were defined as sequences sharing an identical inferred V gene, J gene, and CDR3 amino acid sequence. To compute the percentage overlap between repertoires, the number of shared unique clonotypes was divided by the size of the smaller repertoire. Three approaches were used to assess repertoire richness: RTK rarefaction, the Chao1 estimator, and Recon v2.1 estimates of unobserved clonotypes. Entries here come from immuneACCESS through TCRdb and include only in-frame sequences with V and J called. Some clones fail to appear in such tables; in the studies checked, an unresolved V gene covers under half of the shortfall, and the cause of the remainder is unknown. For V, J and clone size, that table is used; D and trimming come from the DNA. The sample records some 530,000 clones, approximately 80% of which are singletons. The top ten clonotypes cover approximately 12% of the sample.

The TCR sequence derives from a woman aged 40 to 50 in good health. Some clones in this sample may be carry-over from other donors' samples. Material: PBMCs. The sequence links TRBV4-3 to TRBJ2-1, and TRBD2 matches 7 of the central bases. The sequence in DNA is TGCGCCAGCAGCCAATGGGAGGGCCGCAATGAGCAGTTCTTC. It encodes CASSQWEGRNEQFF.